This entry lists 19 T cell receptor beta chains sequenced from one sample in a study of T cell clonality in common variable immunodeficiency. Regarding the study as a whole: Reportedly, TCR beta sequences from common variable immunodeficiency showed fewer deletions and N-nucleotide insertions.

The repertoire was sequenced with immunoSEQ multiplex PCR; TCRdb's copy has only in-frame clones and lacks some. This sample has 2,500 to 3,000 clones and no singletons, with approximately 10% in the ten largest. These receptors' antigens are unknown. Sequencing input: peripheral blood mononuclear cells. Source of these receptors: a human donor with common variable immunodeficiency.

This clone is categorized as medium-sized (0.01 to 0.1%). The read stops 3 residues short of the end of the CDR3; the missing end is completed from the germline J gene. The V gene is TRBV7-2, the J gene TRBJ1-1, with D uncertain. The CDR3 sequence is 12 residues long. The germline gives CDR1 SGHTA, CDR2 FQGNSA. V was pared by 2 bases and J by 5 bases, with 6 bases between. The CDR3 sequence: CASSLSRTEAFF. CDR3 DNA (partial): TGTGCCAGCAGCTTAAGTCGGACTGAA.

About this clone: The sequenced fragment ends 3 residues before the CDR3 boundary, so the rest is inferred from the germline J gene. This chain joins TRBV6-2 or TRBV6-3 and TRBJ1-2; D gene uncertain. Germline V gives CDR1 MNHEY, CDR2 SVGEGT. The ends were cut back, 3 bases at V and 0 bases at J, with 8 bases in the middle. The CDR3 extends over 14 amino acids. CDR3 residues: CASSYSVANYGYTF. Incomplete CDR3 DNA: TGTGCCAGCAGTTATAGCGTAGCTAACTATGGC.

This clone rates as medium-sized. The read terminates 3 residues ahead of where the CDR3 ends, so the germline J gene completes it. The chain links TRBV7-8 to TRBJ2-2; 8 bases are shared with TRBD1. Looked up from germline, CDR1 is SGHVS and CDR2 is FQNEAQ. V lost 11 bases, J lost 1 base, and 12 bases stayed unmatched. The CDR3 runs to 16 residues. CDR3 loop: CAYPSTGALNTGELFF. The CDR3 DNA, read in part, is TGTGCCTACCCATCGACAGGGGCTCTGAACACCGGGGAG.

This clone was observed a handful of times. The junction shows a germline mismatch at one end, possibly a read error. The DNA ends 3 residues before the CDR3 does, and the rest of the CDR3 is filled in from the germline J gene. The rearrangement uses TRBV7-7 and TRBJ2-1; D possibly corresponds to TRBD2 (6 bases). CDR1 and CDR2 (germline): SSHAT, FNYEAQ (reference sequence). The CDR3 is made up of 13 amino acids. The CDR3 region is CASSSGLFNEQFF. CDR3 bases read: TGTGCTAGCAGCTCTGGACTATTCAATGAG.

This clone was counted at least ten times. The sequenced fragment ends 3 residues before the CDR3 boundary, so the rest is inferred from the germline J gene. The chain employs TRBV12-3 or TRBV12-4 and TRBJ1-5, with TRBD1 matching over 10 bases. The CDR3 loop spans 16 amino acids. With V trimmed by 3 bases and J by 7 bases, 9 bases remained unmatched. The CDR3 DNA, read in part, is TGTGCCAGCAGTTTGTCCGGGACAGGGGTCTCACAGCCC. Amino acid sequence: CASSLSGTGVSQP. The entire CDR3 is CASSLSGTGVSQPQHF.

This clone is categorized as medium-sized. The sequenced fragment ends 3 residues before the CDR3 boundary, so the rest is inferred from the germline J gene. The rearrangement links TRBV2 to TRBJ2-7; 11 nucleotides agree with TRBD1. The V gene's germline CDR1 is SNHLY and CDR2 FYNNEI. After removal of 9 bases from V and 0 bases from J, the junction contained 4 bases not matched to a gene. The CDR3 has 14 amino acids. CDR3 sequence: CARGGQGASYEQYF. Partial CDR3 DNA: TGTGCCAGGGGCGGACAGGGGGCCTCCTACGAG.

Relative to its sample, this clone is medium-sized. The read is 3 residues too short to cover the CDR3 end, so that end is filled in from the germline J gene. The rearrangement uses TRBV29-1 and TRBJ2-5; possible D gene TRBD2, 6 bases. With 4 bases removed from V and 4 bases from J, the gap between germline ends came to 16 bases. The CDR3 consists of 14 residues. Germline V gene lookup returns CDR1 SQVTM and CDR2 ANQGSEA. The covered CDR3 bases are TGCAGCGTTGTCACCGTGCACGGGGGAGAGACC. Translating gives CSVVTVHGGET. The full CDR3 sequence reads CSVVTVHGGETQYF.

This clone has only a few counts. The read ends 3 residues before the CDR3 terminus; that terminus is restored from the germline J gene. The V and J genes are TRBV7-9 and TRBJ2-7; 10 bases agree with TRBD1. Germline assignment: CDR1 SEHNR and CDR2 FQNEAQ (reference sequence). The CDR3 totals 15 residues. V lost 2 bases, J lost 6 bases, and 7 bases stayed unmatched. Incomplete CDR3 DNA: TGTGCCAGCAGCTTAAGGTGGGACAGGGGTTTCGAG. This codes for CASSLRWDRGFE. The complete CDR3 sequence is CASSLRWDRGFEQYF.

By frequency in the sample, this clone is medium-sized. Read data end 3 residues before the CDR3 end; the end is taken from the germline J gene. V usage is TRBV4-1 and J usage is TRBJ1-2; D possibly corresponds to TRBD1 (5 bases). The CDR3 loop spans 15 amino acids. Germline V lookup: CDR1 MGHRA, CDR2 YSYEKL. CDR3 loop: CASSQPRSREGGYTF. The covered CDR3 bases are TGCGCCAGCAGCCAACCCCGGAGCAGGGAGGGCGGC.

This clone is medium-sized. The CDR3 is cut off 3 residues early in the read; its end comes from the germline J gene. The chain employs TRBV11-2 and TRBJ2-5; 7 positions agree with TRBD2. The CDR3 totals 15 residues. The junction had 12 bases not matched to a gene; V was cut back by 6 bases and J by 5 bases. Germline values: CDR1 SGHAT, CDR2 FQNNGV. The sequenced part of the CDR3 DNA is TGTGCCAGCAGGCCCCCGACTAGCTTTGGGGAGACC. The encoded protein is CASRPPTSFGET. The full CDR3 reads CASRPPTSFGETQYF.

This clone was picked up a small number of times. The read ends 3 residues early relative to the CDR3; the germline J gene fills the gap. The chain uses TRBV2 and TRBJ1-4; 7 bases are shared with TRBD1. The CDR3 extends over 15 amino acids. CDR1 is SNHLY, CDR2 FYNNEI, per germline. Losses at the gene ends were 4 bases for V and 5 bases for J; bases not matched to a gene: 7. The CDR3 region is CASSVSGRGNEKLFF. Incomplete CDR3 DNA: TGTGCCAGCAGTGTTAGCGGCAGGGGGAATGAAAAA.

The sequenced CDR3 bases are TGTGCCAGCAGTGAAGGGTGGCTAGCGGGGAGCACAGATACG. It yields the protein CASSEGWLAGSTDT. The complete CDR3 reads CASSEGWLAGSTDTQYF. This chain joins TRBV6-1 and TRBJ2-3; 9 bases map to TRBD2. The read gets to within 3 residues of the CDR3 end, and the germline J gene fills in the rest. The V gene's germline CDR1 is MNHNS and CDR2 SASEGT. This CDR3 is built from 17 residues. The J segment lost 0 bases and the V segment lost 1 base, leaving 5 bases of the junction unmatched.

By share, this clone counts as medium-sized (0.01 to 0.1%). The observed sequence ends 3 residues before the CDR3 terminus, with the missing tail filled in from the germline J gene. This chain connects TRBV20-1 to TRBJ2-5; maybe TRBD1 (5 bases). V was trimmed by 0 bases and J by 1 base, leaving 15 bases between them. The germline gives CDR1 DFQATT, CDR2 SNEGSKA (reference sequence). There are 16 residues in the CDR3. CDR3 protein: CSARDRAGLGQETQYF. The sequenced CDR3 bases are TGCAGTGCTAGAGATCGGGCAGGGTTGGGCCAAGAGACC.

This clone came up many times. The CDR3 is cut off 3 residues early in the read; its end comes from the germline J gene. The chain uses TRBV27 and TRBJ2-1, with D perhaps TRBD1 (5 bases). The CDR3 runs to 14 residues. Germline V lookup: CDR1 MNHEY, CDR2 SMNVEV (reference sequence). Trimming took off 5 bases at V and 4 bases at J, with 12 bases between the two ends. The covered CDR3 bases are TGTGCCAGCAGTCCTTTCTCAGGGTACAATGAG. It specifies CASSPFSGYNE. The entire CDR3 reads CASSPFSGYNEQFF.

By sample share, this clone is medium-sized. The sequence runs out 3 residues before the end of the CDR3; the remainder is reconstructed from the germline J gene. This rearrangement joins TRBV5-1 to TRBJ2-3; D ambiguous. CDR3 length: 14 amino acids. CDR1 is SGHRS and CDR2 is YFSETQ in the germline V gene. The V end lost 0 bases, the J end lost 4 bases, and 9 bases lay between the germline ends. CDR3 in amino acids: CASSLVQLADTQYF. The sequenced CDR3 bases are TGCGCCAGCAGCTTGGTCCAGTTGGCAGATACG.

This clone came up a few times. The CDR3 goes on 3 residues after the read ends, and that part is filled in from the germline J gene. The rearrangement links TRBV7-8 to TRBJ2-7; TRBD2 agrees at 7 bases. CDR3 length: 14 amino acids. Trimming took 3 bases from V and 1 from J; bases not matched to a gene: 3. Germline V lookup: CDR1 SGHVS, CDR2 FQNEAQ. Partial CDR3 DNA: TGTGCCAGCAGCTTGGGGACTAAATCCTACGAG. Translation: CASSLGTKSYE. The full CDR3 reads CASSLGTKSYEQYF.

This clone was detected a few times. The read terminates 3 residues before the CDR3 end, so the remaining end is supplied by the germline J gene. V is TRBV7-3 and J is TRBJ2-2; tentative D call: TRBD1 (5 bases). CDR1 is SGHTA and CDR2 is FQGTGA in the germline V gene. This CDR3 has 15 residues. Trimming left V 1 base short and J 1 base short, with 7 bases between. Incomplete CDR3 DNA: TGTGCCAGCAGCTTAATGGGGCGGAACACCGGGGAG. Its protein is CASSLMGRNTGE. The entire CDR3 sequence reads CASSLMGRNTGELFF.

As concerns this clone: The observed sequence ends 3 residues before the CDR3 terminus, with the missing tail filled in from the germline J gene. V and J are TRBV18 and TRBJ2-5; D unclear. V lost 2 bases and J lost 4, with 5 bases in between. Germline V gene sequence: CDR1 KGHSH, CDR2 LQKENI. The CDR3 is made up of 12 amino acids. The sequenced CDR3 bases are TGTGCCAGCTCACCAGCAGGAGAGACC. As protein: CASSPAGET. In full, the CDR3 reads CASSPAGETQYF. The whole variable domain, filled in from reference TRBV18 and TRBJ2-5, reads NAGVMQNPRHLVRRRGQEARLRCSPMKGHSHVYWYRQLPEEGLKFMVYLQKENIIDESGMPKERFSAEFPKEGPSILRIQQVVRGDSAAYFCASSPAGETQYFGPGTRLLVL.

Of note for this clone: The read finishes 3 residues shy of the CDR3 end, and the germline J gene is used to complete it. The genes are TRBV7-3 and TRBJ2-1; 10 nucleotides line up with TRBD2. The germline V gene encodes CDR1 SGHTA and CDR2 FQGTGA. J lost 5 bases, V lost 5 bases, and 6 bases had no gene match. The CDR3 runs 15 residues. The sequenced part of the CDR3 DNA is TGTGCCAGCAGCCTGACTAGCGGGCCGCACAATGAG. It translates to CASSLTSGPHNE. The full CDR3 reads CASSLTSGPHNEQFF.